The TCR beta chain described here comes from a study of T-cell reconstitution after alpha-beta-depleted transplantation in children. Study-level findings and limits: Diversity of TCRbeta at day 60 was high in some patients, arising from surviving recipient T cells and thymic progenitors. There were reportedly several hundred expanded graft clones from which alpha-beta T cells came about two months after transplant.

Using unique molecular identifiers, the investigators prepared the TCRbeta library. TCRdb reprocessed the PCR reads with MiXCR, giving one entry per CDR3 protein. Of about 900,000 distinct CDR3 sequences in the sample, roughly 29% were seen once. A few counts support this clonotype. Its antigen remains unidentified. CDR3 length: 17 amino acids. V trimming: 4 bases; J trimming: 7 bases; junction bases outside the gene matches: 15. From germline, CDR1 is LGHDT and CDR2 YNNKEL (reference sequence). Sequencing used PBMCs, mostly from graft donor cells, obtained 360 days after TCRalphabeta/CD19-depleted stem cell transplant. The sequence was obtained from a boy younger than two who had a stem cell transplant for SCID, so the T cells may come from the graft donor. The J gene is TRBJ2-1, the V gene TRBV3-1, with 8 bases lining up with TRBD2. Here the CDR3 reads CASSPILGAGGKNEQFF. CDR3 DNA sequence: TGTGCCAGCAGCCCAATCCTAGGGGCGGGGGGCAAAAATGAGCAGTTCTTC.